The next 21 T cell receptor beta chains were all read from a single sample in a study of T cell responses to AZD1222 COVID-19 vaccine. Libraries were prepared by immunoSEQ multiplex PCR; TCRdb keeps only in-frame clonotypes and omits some of them. The data contain about 120,000 clones, about 87% of them seen just once; the ten biggest clones take up 10%. Specimen: peripheral blood, collected on day 0 of AZD1222 vaccination. Every receptor here comes from an adult in good health.

This CDR3 is CASSIPSTTDTQYF. DNA of the CDR3: TGTGCCAGTAGTATCCCCAGTACCACAGATACGCAGTATTTT. V usage is TRBV19 and J usage is TRBJ2-3; D is uncertain. The CDR3 is 14 residues long. V lost 3 bases and J 2 bases, leaving 9 bases between the germline ends. The V gene's germline CDR1 is LNHDA and CDR2 SQIVND (reference sequence).

The chain has TRBV27 and TRBJ2-1, with 7 bases that match TRBD1. CDR3 length equals 14 residues. Trimming at V came to 5 bases and at J to 6 bases, leaving 7 bases not matched to a gene. Germline lookup yields CDR1 MNHEY and CDR2 SMNVEV (reference sequence). CDR3 coding DNA: TGTGCCAGCAGTCTCGACAGGGCGGGCAATGAGCAGTTCTTC. It translates to CASSLDRAGNEQFF.

The V and J genes are TRBV3-1 (or the pseudogene TRBV3-2) and TRBJ1-2; D gene ambiguous. The CDR3 runs 12 residues. From germline, CDR1 is LGHDT and CDR2 YNNKEL (reference sequence). Trimming stripped 10 bases from V and 2 bases from J, with 11 bases between. DNA for the CDR3: TGTGCCACCGCCGGAGGAAACTATGGCTACACCTTC. Translated: CATAGGNYGYTF.

The chain is built from TRBV6-5 and TRBJ2-7; D may correspond to TRBD1 or TRBD2 (5 bases each). There are 12 residues in the CDR3. V dropped 7 bases and J dropped 5 bases, with 12 bases sitting between them. Germline CDR1 MNHEY, CDR2 SVGAGI. The CDR3 bases are TGTGCCAGCACTGGCAGGGACCACGAGCAGTACTTC. This translates into CASTGRDHEQYF.

This clone was seen a single time. V gene TRBV24-1 combines with J gene TRBJ2-5; tentative D call: TRBD2 (6 bases). In germline, CDR1 is KGHDR, CDR2 SFDVKD. The CDR3 covers 16 residues. The V gene lost 4 bases and the J gene lost 5 bases, with 19 bases spanning the gap. The CDR3 is CATSEAAGGARETQYF. CDR3 DNA: TGTGCCACCAGTGAGGCCGCAGGAGGGGCGCGGGAGACCCAGTACTTC.

To note about this clone: One end of the junction varies from germline; a read error may be responsible. The chain links TRBV3-1 (or the pseudogene TRBV3-2) to TRBJ2-1; D remains ambiguous. CDR1 is LGHDT, CDR2 YNNKEL, per germline (reference sequence). CDR3 size: 15 residues. DNA for the CDR3: TGTGCCAGCAGCGAAGAGCCTTACTCCTACAATGAGCAGTTCTTC. Its protein is CASSEEPYSYNEQFF.

The rearrangement uses TRBV24-1 and TRBJ2-1; 16 nucleotides match TRBD2. In germline, CDR1 is KGHDR, CDR2 SFDVKD. With V trimmed by 9 bases and J by 3 bases, 7 bases remained unmatched. CDR3 length: 17 amino acids. DNA of the CDR3: TGTGCCACCGGCCCGGGACTAGCGGGAGGGCGCTACAATGAGCAGTTCTTC. Protein product: CATGPGLAGGRYNEQFF.

V usage is TRBV10-3 and J usage is TRBJ1-2; tentative D call: TRBD1 (5 bases). V was trimmed by 8 bases and J by 3 bases, leaving 13 bases between them. Germline V gene sequence: CDR1 ENHRY, CDR2 SYGVKD. The CDR3 loop spans 13 amino acids. The CDR3 DNA is TGTGCCATCTCCCGGGGACCAGACTATGGCTACACCTTC. It yields the protein CAISRGPDYGYTF.

The rearrangement joins TRBV24-1 to TRBJ2-7; D ambiguous. Germline values: CDR1 KGHDR, CDR2 SFDVKD. The CDR3 consists of 14 residues. V lost 4 bases, J lost 0 bases, and 9 bases lay in between. CDR3 sequence: CATSDPRSSYEQYF. The CDR3, as DNA: TGTGCCACCAGTGACCCCCGCTCCTCCTACGAGCAGTACTTC.

This chain joins TRBV4-1 and TRBJ2-7; 7 bases map to TRBD1. The CDR3 loop spans 15 amino acids. J was trimmed by 7 bases and V by 1 base; bases with no gene match: 10. Looked up from germline, CDR1 is MGHRA and CDR2 is YSYEKL. CDR3 nucleotide sequence: TGCGCCAGCAGCCAAGTGACAGGGTTAAGAAGGGAGCAGTACTTC. Translation gives CASSQVTGLRREQYF.

The V and J genes are TRBV28 and TRBJ2-7, with a tentative D call TRBD1 (6 bases). The CDR3 runs to 11 residues. Germline V gene sequence: CDR1 MDHEN, CDR2 SYDVKM. CDR3 sequence reads: CAATGPYEQYF. DNA of the CDR3: TGTGCAGCTACAGGGCCCTACGAGCAGTACTTC.

The chain is built from TRBV4-2 and TRBJ2-7, with 10 bases that match TRBD2. The CDR3 consists of 15 residues. J lost 2 bases, V lost 1 base, and 2 bases had no gene match. Germline CDR1 LGHNA, CDR2 YNFKEQ. CDR3 in DNA: TGTGCCAGCAGCCAAGGGACTAGCGGTACCTACGAGCAGTACTTC. This codes for CASSQGTSGTYEQYF.

J is TRBJ1-1 and V is TRBV19; D is ambiguous. Trimming took off 7 bases at V and 3 bases at J, with 18 bases between the two ends. Germline V gene data show CDR1 as LNHDA and CDR2 as SQIVND (reference sequence). The length of the CDR3 is 15 residues. CDR3 sequence reads: CASIISPEGHTEAFF. The CDR3, as DNA: TGTGCCAGTATAATTTCCCCGGAGGGTCACACTGAAGCTTTCTTT.

This chain links TRBV19 with TRBJ1-1, with TRBD1 matching 8 bases. The ends lost 7 bases at V and 0 bases at J; junction bases unmatched: 16. This CDR3 region has 18 residues. Germline CDR1 is LNHDA and CDR2 is SQIVND (reference sequence). CDR3 in amino acids: CASTLWGPDRAMNTEAFF. As DNA, the CDR3 is TGTGCCAGTACTCTATGGGGCCCGGACAGGGCGATGAACACTGAAGCTTTCTTT.

The V gene is TRBV13, the J gene TRBJ1-1; a possible D gene is TRBD1 (5 bases). The CDR3 contains 16 residues. From germline, CDR1 is PRHDT and CDR2 FYEKMQ (reference sequence). Deletions cut 0 bases from V and 1 base from J, with 12 bases between. CDR3 DNA: TGTGCCAGCAGCTTAGGCCTTGGGGGTGGGAACACTGAAGCTTTCTTT. This sequence encodes CASSLGLGGGNTEAFF.

This chain connects TRBV7-9 to TRBJ2-7, with D unresolved. CDR3 size: 16 residues. In germline, CDR1 is SEHNR, CDR2 FQNEAQ (reference sequence). Trimming cost V 2 bases and J 3 bases, with 17 bases left between them. The CDR3 is CASSLSGRTWGYEQYF. As DNA, the CDR3 is TGTGCCAGCAGCTTATCAGGACGGACCTGGGGCTACGAGCAGTACTTC. Looking up the rest from reference TRBV7-9 and TRBJ2-7 gives the full variable domain: DTGVSQNPRHKITKRGQNVTFRCDPISEHNRLYWYRQTLGQGPEFLTYFQNEAQLEKSRLLSDRFSAERPKGSFSTLEIQRTEQGDSAMYLCASSLSGRTWGYEQYFGPGTRLTVT.

The V call is TRBV6-5, the J call TRBJ2-7; 7 bases are a match to TRBD1. Germline V CDR1 and CDR2: MNHEY, SVGAGI. The CDR3 is 11 residues long. J was trimmed by 3 bases and V by 8 bases; bases with no gene match: 1. The CDR3 coding sequence is TGTGCCAGCCGGGACAGCTACGAGCAGTACTTC. Its protein product is CASRDSYEQYF.

V is TRBV7-9 and J is TRBJ1-1, with 7 bases that match TRBD1. Germline V lookup: CDR1 SEHNR, CDR2 FQNEAQ (reference sequence). CDR3 length: 14 amino acids. Losses at the gene ends were 5 bases for V and 3 bases for J; bases not matched to a gene: 6. This chain's CDR3 is CASSPQGGYTEAFF. The DNA of the CDR3 is TGTGCCAGCAGCCCTCAGGGGGGTTACACTGAAGCTTTCTTT. The entire variable domain, with the rest obtained from reference TRBV7-9 and TRBJ1-1, is as follows: DTGVSQNPRHKITKRGQNVTFRCDPISEHNRLYWYRQTLGQGPEFLTYFQNEAQLEKSRLLSDRFSAERPKGSFSTLEIQRTEQGDSAMYLCASSPQGGYTEAFFGQGTRLTVV.

The V call is TRBV6-5, the J call TRBJ1-1, with a tentative D call TRBD1 (6 bases). This CDR3 spans 15 amino acids. The germline V gene has CDR1 MNHEY and CDR2 SVGAGI. The ends were cut back, 0 bases at V and 5 bases at J, with 13 bases in the middle. For the CDR3, the DNA is TGTGCCAGCAGTTACTCGGGGGGGGGCTATACTGAAGCTTTCTTT. Encoded protein: CASSYSGGGYTEAFF.

The CDR3 here is CASRARGGSTGELFF. DNA for the CDR3: TGTGCCAGCAGGGCGCGGGGGGGGAGCACCGGGGAGCTGTTTTTT. The chain has TRBV6-5 and TRBJ2-2, with 9 bases that match TRBD2. Germline V gene lookup returns CDR1 MNHEY and CDR2 SVGAGI. V was pared by 6 bases and J by 4 bases, with 6 bases of the junction left unmatched. CDR3 length equals 15 residues.

V gene TRBV5-6 combines with J gene TRBJ1-1; D not certain. V was clipped by 4 bases and J by 1 base, with 14 bases between them. Germline V gene lookup returns CDR1 SGHDT and CDR2 YYEEEE. This CDR3 contains 15 residues. CDR3: CASSLGPGTNTEAFF. CDR3 sequence (DNA): TGTGCCAGCAGCCTCGGACCGGGAACGAACACTGAAGCTTTCTTT. Drawing the rest from reference TRBV5-6 and TRBJ1-1, the complete variable domain is DAGVTQSPTHLIKTRGQQVTLRCSPKSGHDTVSWYQQALGQGPQFIFQYYEEEERQRGNFPDRFSGHQFPNYSSELNVNALLLGDSALYLCASSLGPGTNTEAFFGQGTRLTVV.